Listed below are T cell receptor beta chains from one sample, sequenced in a study of cytomegalovirus exposure and HLA in healthy donors. This table comes from immunoSEQ multiplex PCR, and its TCRdb copy is limited to in-frame clones, with some not included. The profile covers hundreds of thousands of clones, with approximately 83% appearing a single time and approximately 1.4% taken by the ten largest. Sequenced input: PBMCs. The receptors were gathered from a girl aged 5-17 years in good health and CMV-seronegative. Both conserved end residues are part of each CDR3. The D gene is left open where the match is weak. A row's size may be missing; if present it is once, few, many or a size class.

J gene,D gene,clone size,V gene,CDR3 length,CDR3 protein,CDR3 DNA
TRBJ1-1,TRBD1,NA,TRBV7-9,14,CANDRGVAGSEAFF,TGTGCCAACGACAGGGGGGTGGCAGGCTCTGAAGCTTTCTTT
TRBJ1-1,TRBD1,NA,TRBV7-3,14,CASSATGGGTEAFF,TGTGCCAGCAGCGCAACAGGGGGAGGCACTGAAGCTTTCTTT
TRBJ1-6,NA,NA,TRBV7-2,19,CASSQARLTFPSYNSPLHF,TGTGCCAGCAGCCAGGCACGTCTTACTTTTCCCTCCTATAATTCACCCCTCCACTTT
TRBJ1-3,TRBD1,once,TRBV10-3,15,CAAGGQQTMGNTIYF,TGTGCCGCCGGGGGACAGCAAACGATGGGAAACACCATATATTTT
TRBJ1-5,TRBD1,NA,TRBV19,16,CASSEKTGATNQPQHF,TGTGCCAGTAGTGAAAAAACAGGGGCCACGAATCAGCCCCAGCATTTT
TRBJ1-3,NA,NA,TRBV19,16,CASSILGGTSGNTIYF,TGTGCCAGTAGTATCCTAGGCGGCACCTCTGGAAACACCATATATTTT
TRBJ2-1,NA,NA,TRBV5-1,15,CASISSGGDYNEQFF,TGCGCCAGCATCTCCTCCGGTGGAGACTACAATGAGCAGTTCTTC
TRBJ2-7,TRBD1,NA,TRBV7-2,19,CASSSRGQGESGFRYEQYF,TGTGCCAGCAGCTCAAGAGGACAGGGCGAGTCGGGATTCCGCTACGAGCAGTACTTC
TRBJ2-3,TRBD1,NA,TRBV7-2,16,CASSLVPTGGFDTQYF,TGTGCCAGCAGCTTAGTACCGACAGGGGGCTTCGATACGCAGTATTTT
TRBJ2-7,NA,NA,TRBV4-3,13,CASSQDQGYEQYF,TGCGCCAGCAGCCAAGACCAGGGCTACGAGCAGTACTTC
TRBJ2-7,NA,NA,TRBV5-6,14,CASSLEGQSYEQYF,TGTGCCAGCAGCTTGGAAGGACAATCCTACGAGCAGTACTTC